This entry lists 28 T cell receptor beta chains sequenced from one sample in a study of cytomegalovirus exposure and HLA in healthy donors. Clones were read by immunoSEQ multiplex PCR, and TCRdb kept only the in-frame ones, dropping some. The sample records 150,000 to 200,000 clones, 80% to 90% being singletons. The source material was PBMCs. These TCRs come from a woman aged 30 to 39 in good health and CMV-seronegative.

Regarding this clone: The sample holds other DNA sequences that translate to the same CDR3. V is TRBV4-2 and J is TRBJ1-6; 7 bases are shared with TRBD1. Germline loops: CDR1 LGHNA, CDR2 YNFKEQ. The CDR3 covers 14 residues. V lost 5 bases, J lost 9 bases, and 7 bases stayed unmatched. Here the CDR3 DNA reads TGTGCCAGCAGCACTGGACAGGTTGGTTCACCCCTCCACTTT. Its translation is CASSTGQVGSPLHF.

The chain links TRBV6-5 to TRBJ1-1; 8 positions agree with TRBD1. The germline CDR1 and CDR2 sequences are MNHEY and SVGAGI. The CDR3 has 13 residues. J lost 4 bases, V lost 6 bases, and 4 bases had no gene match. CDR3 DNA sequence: TGTGCCAGCAGCTCTACAGGGGGCACTGAAGCTTTCTTT. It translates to CASSSTGGTEAFF.

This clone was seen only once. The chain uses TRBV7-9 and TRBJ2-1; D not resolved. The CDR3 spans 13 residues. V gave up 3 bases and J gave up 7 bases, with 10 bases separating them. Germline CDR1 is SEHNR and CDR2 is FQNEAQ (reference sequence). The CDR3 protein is CASSLAVLNEQFF. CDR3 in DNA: TGTGCCAGCAGCTTGGCCGTATTGAATGAGCAGTTCTTC.

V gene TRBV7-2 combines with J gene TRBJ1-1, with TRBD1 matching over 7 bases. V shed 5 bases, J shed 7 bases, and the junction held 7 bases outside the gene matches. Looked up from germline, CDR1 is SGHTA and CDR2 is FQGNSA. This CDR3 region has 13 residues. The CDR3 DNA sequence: TGTGCCAGCAGCCGCGACAGGGTTCTTGAAGCTTTCTTT. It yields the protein CASSRDRVLEAFF. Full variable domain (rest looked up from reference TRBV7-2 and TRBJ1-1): GAGVSQSPSNKVTEKGKDVELRCDPISGHTALYWYRQSLGQGLEFLIYFQGNSAPDKSGLPSDRFSAERTGGSVSTLTIQRTQQEDSAVYLCASSRDRVLEAFFGQGTRLTVV.

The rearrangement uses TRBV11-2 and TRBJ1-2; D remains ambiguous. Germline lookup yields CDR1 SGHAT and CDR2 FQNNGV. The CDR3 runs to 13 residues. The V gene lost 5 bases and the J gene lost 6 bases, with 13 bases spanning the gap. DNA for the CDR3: TGTGCCAGCAGCCCTAGTGTTCTACATGGCTACACCTTC. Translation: CASSPSVLHGYTF.

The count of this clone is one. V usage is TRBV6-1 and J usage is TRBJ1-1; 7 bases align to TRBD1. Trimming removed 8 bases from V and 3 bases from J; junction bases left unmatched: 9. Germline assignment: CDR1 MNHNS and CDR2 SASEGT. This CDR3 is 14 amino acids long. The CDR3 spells CASWQTGWDTEAFF. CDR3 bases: TGTGCCAGCTGGCAGACAGGGTGGGACACTGAAGCTTTCTTT.

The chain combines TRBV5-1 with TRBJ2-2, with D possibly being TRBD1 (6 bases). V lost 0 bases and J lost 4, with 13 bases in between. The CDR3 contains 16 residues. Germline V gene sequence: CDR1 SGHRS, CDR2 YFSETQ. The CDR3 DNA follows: TGCGCCAGCAGCTTGGCCGTAGGGGGTGGCACCGGGGAGCTGTTTTTT. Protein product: CASSLAVGGGTGELFF.

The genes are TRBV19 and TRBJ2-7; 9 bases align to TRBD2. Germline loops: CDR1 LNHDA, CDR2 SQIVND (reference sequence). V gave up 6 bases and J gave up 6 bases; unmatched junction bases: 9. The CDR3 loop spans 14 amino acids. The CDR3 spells CASRRQGLAVEQYF. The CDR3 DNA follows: TGTGCCAGTAGGCGTCAGGGACTAGCTGTCGAGCAGTACTTC.

CDR3 protein: CAISESVARNTEAFF. The CDR3 DNA reads as TGTGCCATCAGTGAGTCGGTAGCAAGGAACACTGAAGCTTTCTTT. The gene calls are TRBV10-3 and TRBJ1-1; no definite D call. Between the trimmed V and J ends, which lost 0 bases and 1 base, there was a span of 9 bases. There are 15 residues in the CDR3. The germline gives CDR1 ENHRY, CDR2 SYGVKD.

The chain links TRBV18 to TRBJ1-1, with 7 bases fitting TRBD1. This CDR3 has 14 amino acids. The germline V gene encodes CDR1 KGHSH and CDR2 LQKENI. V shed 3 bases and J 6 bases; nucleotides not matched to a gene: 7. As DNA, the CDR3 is TGTGCCAGCTCACCCAAGACAGGGCGTGCTGAAGCTTTCTTT. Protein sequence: CASSPKTGRAEAFF.

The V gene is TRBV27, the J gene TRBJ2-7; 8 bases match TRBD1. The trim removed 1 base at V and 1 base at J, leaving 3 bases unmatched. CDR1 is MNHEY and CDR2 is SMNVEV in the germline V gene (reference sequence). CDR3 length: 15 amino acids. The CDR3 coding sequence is TGTGCCAGCAGTTTATACAGGGGGGAATCCTACGAGCAGTACTTC. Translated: CASSLYRGESYEQYF.

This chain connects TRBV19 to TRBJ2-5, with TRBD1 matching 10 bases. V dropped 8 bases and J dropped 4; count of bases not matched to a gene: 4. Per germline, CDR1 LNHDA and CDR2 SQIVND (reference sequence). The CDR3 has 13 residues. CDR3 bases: TGTGCCAGTTGGGACAGGGGTCGAGAGACCCAGTACTTC. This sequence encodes CASWDRGRETQYF.

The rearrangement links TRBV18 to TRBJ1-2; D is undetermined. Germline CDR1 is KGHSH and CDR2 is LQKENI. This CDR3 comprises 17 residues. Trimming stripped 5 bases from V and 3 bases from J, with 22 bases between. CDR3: CASSTSGDAVGDYGYTF. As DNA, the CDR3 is TGTGCCAGCTCAACCAGCGGGGATGCGGTCGGGGACTATGGCTACACCTTC. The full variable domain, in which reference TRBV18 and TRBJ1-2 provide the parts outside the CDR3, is NAGVMQNPRHLVRRRGQEARLRCSPMKGHSHVYWYRQLPEEGLKFMVYLQKENIIDESGMPKERFSAEFPKEGPSILRIQQVVRGDSAAYFCASSTSGDAVGDYGYTFGSGTRLTVV.

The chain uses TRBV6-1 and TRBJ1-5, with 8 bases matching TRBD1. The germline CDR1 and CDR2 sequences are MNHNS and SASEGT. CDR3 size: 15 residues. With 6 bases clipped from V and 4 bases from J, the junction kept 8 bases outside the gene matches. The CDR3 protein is CASSSGTGTNQPQHF. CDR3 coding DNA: TGTGCCAGCAGCTCCGGGACAGGAACTAATCAGCCCCAGCATTTT.

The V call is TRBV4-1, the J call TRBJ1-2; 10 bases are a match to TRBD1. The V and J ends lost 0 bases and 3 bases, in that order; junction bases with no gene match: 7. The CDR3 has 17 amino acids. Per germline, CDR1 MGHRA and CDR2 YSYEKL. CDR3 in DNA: TGCGCCAGCAGCCAAGATGTGGGCGACAGGGGGCACTATGGCTACACCTTC. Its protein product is CASSQDVGDRGHYGYTF.

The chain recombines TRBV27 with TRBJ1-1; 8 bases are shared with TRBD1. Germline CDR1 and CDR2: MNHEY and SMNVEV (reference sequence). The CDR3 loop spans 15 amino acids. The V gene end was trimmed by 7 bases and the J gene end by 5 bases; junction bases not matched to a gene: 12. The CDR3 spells CASNFRQGARTEAFF. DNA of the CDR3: TGTGCCAGCAACTTTCGCCAGGGGGCAAGGACTGAAGCTTTCTTT.

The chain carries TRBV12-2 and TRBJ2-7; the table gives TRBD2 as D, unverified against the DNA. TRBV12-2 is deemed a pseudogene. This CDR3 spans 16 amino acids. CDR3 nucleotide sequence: TGTGCAAGTCTCACTTTTCTTAGGACTCAATCCTACGAGCAGTACTTC. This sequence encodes CASLTFLRTQSYEQYF.

The CDR3 loop is CSVAGGRNQPQHF. Here the CDR3 DNA reads TGCAGCGTTGCGGGGGGTAGAAATCAGCCCCAGCATTTT. V and J are TRBV29-1 and TRBJ1-5; D may be TRBD1 (5 bases). The ends were cut back, 4 bases at V and 4 bases at J, with 11 bases in the middle. The CDR3 consists of 13 residues. Looked up from germline, CDR1 is SQVTM and CDR2 is ANQGSEA.

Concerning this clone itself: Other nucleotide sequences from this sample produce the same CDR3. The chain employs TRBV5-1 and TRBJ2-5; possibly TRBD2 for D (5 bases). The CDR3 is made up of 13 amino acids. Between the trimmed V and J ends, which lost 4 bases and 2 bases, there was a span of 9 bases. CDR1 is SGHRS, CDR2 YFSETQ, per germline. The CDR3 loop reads CASSPGDQETQYF. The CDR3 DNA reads TGCGCCAGCAGCCCCGGGGATCAAGAGACCCAGTACTTC.

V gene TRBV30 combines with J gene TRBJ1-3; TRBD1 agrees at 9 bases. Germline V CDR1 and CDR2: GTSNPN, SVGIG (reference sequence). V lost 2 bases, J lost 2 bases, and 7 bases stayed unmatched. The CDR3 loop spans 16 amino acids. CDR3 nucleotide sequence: TGTGCCTGGAGTCTAGTAACAGGGGGCACTGGAAACACCATATATTTT. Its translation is CAWSLVTGGTGNTIYF.

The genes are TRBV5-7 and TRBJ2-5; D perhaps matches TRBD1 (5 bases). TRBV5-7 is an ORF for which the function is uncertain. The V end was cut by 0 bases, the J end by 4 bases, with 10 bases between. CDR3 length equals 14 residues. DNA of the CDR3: TGTGCCAGCAGCTTGGGAGTGGGGCGAGAGACCCAGTACTTC. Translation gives CASSLGVGRETQYF.

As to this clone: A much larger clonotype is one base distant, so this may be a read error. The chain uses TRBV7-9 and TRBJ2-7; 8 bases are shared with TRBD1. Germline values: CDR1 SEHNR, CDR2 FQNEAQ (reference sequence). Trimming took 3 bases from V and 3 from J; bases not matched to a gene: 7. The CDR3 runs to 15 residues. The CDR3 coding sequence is TGTGCCAGCAGCTTCCCCATGGACAGGGACTACGAGCAGTACTTC. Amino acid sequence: CASSFPMDRDYEQYF.

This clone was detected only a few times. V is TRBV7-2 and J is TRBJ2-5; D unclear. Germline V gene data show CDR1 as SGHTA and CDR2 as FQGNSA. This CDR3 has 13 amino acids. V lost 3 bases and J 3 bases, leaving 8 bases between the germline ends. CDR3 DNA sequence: TGTGCCAGCAGCTTTGGTCGGGAAGAGACCCAGTACTTC. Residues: CASSFGREETQYF.

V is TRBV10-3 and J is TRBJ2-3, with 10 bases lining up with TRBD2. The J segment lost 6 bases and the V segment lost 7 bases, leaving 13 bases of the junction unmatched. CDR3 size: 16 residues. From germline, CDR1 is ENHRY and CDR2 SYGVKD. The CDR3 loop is CAITRTSGAQQDTQYF. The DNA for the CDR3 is TGTGCCATCACCCGGACTAGCGGAGCTCAACAGGATACGCAGTATTTT.

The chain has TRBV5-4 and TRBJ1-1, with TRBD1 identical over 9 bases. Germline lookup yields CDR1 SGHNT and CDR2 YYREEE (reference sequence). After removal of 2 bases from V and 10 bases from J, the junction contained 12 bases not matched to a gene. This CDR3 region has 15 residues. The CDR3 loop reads CASSLYSGTGIAAFF. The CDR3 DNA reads TGTGCCAGCAGCTTATATTCTGGGACAGGGATTGCAGCTTTCTTT.

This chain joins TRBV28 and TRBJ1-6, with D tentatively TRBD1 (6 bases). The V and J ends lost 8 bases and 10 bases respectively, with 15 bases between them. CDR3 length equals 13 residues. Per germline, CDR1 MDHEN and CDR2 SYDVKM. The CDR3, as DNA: TGTGCCAGCCTACCACAGGGAAGATCACCCCTCCACTTT. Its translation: CASLPQGRSPLHF.

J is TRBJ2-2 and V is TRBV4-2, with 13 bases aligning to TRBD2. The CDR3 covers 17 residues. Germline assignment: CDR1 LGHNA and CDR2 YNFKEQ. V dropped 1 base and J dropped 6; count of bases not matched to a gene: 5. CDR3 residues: CASSQATGTSGAGELFF. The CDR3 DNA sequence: TGTGCCAGCAGCCAAGCCACCGGGACTAGCGGGGCCGGGGAGCTGTTTTTT.

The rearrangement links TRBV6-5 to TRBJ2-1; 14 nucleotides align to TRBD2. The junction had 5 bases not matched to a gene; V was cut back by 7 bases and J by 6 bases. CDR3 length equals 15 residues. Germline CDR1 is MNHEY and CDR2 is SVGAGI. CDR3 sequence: CASTLGTSGSNEQFF. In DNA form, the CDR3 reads TGTGCCAGCACCCTCGGGACTAGCGGGAGCAATGAGCAGTTCTTC.